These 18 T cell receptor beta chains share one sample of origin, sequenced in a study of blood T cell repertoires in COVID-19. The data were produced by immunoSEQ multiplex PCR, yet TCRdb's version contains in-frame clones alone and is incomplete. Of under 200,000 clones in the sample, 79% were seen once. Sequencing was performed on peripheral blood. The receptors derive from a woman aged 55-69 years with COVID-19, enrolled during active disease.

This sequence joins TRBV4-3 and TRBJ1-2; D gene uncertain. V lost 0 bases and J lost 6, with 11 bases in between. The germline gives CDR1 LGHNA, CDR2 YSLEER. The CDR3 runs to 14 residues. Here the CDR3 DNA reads TGCGCCAGCAGCCAAGAGGCGGGGATGAATGGCTACACCTTC. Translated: CASSQEAGMNGYTF.

The CDR3 DNA reads TGTGCCAGCAGCCAAGCACAGGGTAGGTCACCCCTCCACTTT. This codes for CASSQAQGRSPLHF. The V call is TRBV3-1 (or the pseudogene TRBV3-2), the J call TRBJ1-6; weak D call: TRBD1 (6 bases). The V gene lost 1 base and the J gene lost 10 bases, with 11 bases spanning the gap. From germline, CDR1 is LGHDT and CDR2 YNNKEL (reference sequence). This CDR3 is built from 14 residues.

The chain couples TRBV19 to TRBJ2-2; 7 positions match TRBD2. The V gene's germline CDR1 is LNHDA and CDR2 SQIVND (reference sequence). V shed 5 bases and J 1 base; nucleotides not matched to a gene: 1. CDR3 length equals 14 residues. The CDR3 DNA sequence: TGTGCCAGTAGTTTAGCGGGGAACACCGGGGAGCTGTTTTTT. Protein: CASSLAGNTGELFF. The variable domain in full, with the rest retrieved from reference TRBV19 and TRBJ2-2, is DGGITQSPKYLFRKEGQNVTLSCEQNLNHDAMYWYRQDPGQGLRLIYYSQIVNDFQKGDIAEGYSVSREKKESFPLTVTSAQKNPTAFYLCASSLAGNTGELFFGEGSRLTVL.

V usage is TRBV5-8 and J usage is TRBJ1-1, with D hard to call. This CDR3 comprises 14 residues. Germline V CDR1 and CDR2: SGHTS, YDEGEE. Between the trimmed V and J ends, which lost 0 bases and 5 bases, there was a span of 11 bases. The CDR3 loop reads CASSLAGQPTEAFF. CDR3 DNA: TGTGCCAGCAGCTTGGCGGGTCAGCCTACTGAAGCTTTCTTT.

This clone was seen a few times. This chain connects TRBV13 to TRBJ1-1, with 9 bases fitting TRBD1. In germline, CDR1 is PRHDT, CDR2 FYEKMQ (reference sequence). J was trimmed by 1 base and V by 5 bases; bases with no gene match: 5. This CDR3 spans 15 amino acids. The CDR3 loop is CASSRRDRANTEAFF. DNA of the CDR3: TGTGCCAGCAGCAGACGGGACAGGGCGAACACTGAAGCTTTCTTT.

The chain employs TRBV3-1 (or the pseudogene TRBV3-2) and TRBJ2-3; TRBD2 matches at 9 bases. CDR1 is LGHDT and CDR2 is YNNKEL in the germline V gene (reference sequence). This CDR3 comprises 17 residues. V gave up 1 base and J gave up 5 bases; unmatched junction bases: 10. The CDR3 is CASSQVFSGGHGDTQYF. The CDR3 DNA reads TGTGCCAGCAGCCAAGTTTTCAGCGGGGGGCACGGAGATACGCAGTATTTT.

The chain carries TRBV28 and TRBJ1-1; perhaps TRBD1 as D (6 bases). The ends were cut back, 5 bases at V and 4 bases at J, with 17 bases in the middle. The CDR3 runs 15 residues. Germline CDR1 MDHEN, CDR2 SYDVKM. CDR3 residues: CASSEIGGGSTEAFF. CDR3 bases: TGTGCCAGCAGTGAGATCGGGGGCGGGAGCACTGAAGCTTTCTTT.

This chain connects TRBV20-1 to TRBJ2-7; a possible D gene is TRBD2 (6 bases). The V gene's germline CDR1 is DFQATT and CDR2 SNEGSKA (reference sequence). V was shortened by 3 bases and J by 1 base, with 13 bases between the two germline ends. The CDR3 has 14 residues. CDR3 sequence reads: CSASPGRSSYEQYF. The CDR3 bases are TGCAGTGCTAGTCCTGGGAGGTCATCCTACGAGCAGTACTTC.

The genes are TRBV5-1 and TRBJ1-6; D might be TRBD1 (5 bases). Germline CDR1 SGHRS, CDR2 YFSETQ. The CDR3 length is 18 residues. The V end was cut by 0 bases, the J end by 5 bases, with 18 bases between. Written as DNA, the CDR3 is TGCGCCAGCAGCTTGGGTCAGGGCGGTAGATCGGATAATTCACCCCTCCACTTT. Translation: CASSLGQGGRSDNSPLHF.

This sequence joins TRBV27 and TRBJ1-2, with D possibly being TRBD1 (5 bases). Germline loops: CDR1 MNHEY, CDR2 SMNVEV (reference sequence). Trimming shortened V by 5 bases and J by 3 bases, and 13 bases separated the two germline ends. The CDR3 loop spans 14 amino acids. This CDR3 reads CASSPSGSDYGYTF. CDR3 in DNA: TGTGCCAGCAGTCCGTCAGGGTCAGACTATGGCTACACCTTC.

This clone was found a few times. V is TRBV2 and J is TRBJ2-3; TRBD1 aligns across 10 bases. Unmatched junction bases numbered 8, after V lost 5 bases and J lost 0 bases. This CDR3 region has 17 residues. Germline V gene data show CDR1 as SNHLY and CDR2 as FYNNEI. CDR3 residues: CASSMGQGRRSTDTQYF. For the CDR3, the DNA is TGTGCCAGCAGTATGGGACAGGGGAGAAGAAGCACAGATACGCAGTATTTT.

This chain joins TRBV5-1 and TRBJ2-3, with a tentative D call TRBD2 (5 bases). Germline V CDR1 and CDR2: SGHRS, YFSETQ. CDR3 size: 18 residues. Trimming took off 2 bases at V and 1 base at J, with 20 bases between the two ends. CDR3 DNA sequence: TGCGCCAGCAGCTTAGTTAGCGTATTGGCCTACGGCACAGATACGCAGTATTTT. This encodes CASSLVSVLAYGTDTQYF.

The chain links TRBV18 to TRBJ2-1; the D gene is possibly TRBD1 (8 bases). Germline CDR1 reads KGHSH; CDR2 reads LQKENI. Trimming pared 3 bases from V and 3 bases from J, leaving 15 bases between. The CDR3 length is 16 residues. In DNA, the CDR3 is TGTGCCAGCTCACCGCTAACAGGGGGGGGCTACAATGAGCAGTTCTTC. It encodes CASSPLTGGGYNEQFF.

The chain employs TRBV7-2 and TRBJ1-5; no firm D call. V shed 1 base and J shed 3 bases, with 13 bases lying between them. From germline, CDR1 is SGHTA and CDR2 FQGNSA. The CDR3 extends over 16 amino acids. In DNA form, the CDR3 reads TGTGCCAGCAGCTTAGGTCCGCTACAGTTCAATCAGCCCCAGCATTTT. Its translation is CASSLGPLQFNQPQHF.

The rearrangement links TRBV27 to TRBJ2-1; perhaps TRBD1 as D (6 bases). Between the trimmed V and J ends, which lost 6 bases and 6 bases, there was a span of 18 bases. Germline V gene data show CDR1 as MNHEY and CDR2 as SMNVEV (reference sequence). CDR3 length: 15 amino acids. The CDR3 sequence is CASRRTAGIRNEQFF. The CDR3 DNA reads TGTGCCAGCAGAAGGACAGCCGGCATACGCAATGAGCAGTTCTTC.

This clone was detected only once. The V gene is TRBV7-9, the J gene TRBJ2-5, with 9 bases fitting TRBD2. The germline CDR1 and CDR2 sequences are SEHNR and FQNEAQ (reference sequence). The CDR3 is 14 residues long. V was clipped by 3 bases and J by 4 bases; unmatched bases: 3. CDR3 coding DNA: TGTGCCAGCAGCTTGGGCGGGAGGGCAGAGACCCAGTACTTC. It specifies CASSLGGRAETQYF. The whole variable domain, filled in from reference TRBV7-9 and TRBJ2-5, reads DTGVSQNPRHKITKRGQNVTFRCDPISEHNRLYWYRQTLGQGPEFLTYFQNEAQLEKSRLLSDRFSAERPKGSFSTLEIQRTEQGDSAMYLCASSLGGRAETQYFGPGTRLLVL.

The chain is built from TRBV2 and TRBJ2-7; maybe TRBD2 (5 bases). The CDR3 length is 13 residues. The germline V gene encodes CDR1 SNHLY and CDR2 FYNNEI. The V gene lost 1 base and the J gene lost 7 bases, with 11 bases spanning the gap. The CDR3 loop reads CASSEGRAPEQYV. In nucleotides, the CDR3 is TGTGCCAGCAGTGAAGGGCGGGCCCCAGAGCAGTACGTC.

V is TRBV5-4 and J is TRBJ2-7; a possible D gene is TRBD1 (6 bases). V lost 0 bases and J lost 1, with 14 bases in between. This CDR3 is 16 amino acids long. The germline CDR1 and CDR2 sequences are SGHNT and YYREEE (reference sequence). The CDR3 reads CASSLDSDSLSYEQYF. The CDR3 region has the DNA TGTGCCAGCAGCTTGGATTCGGACAGCCTTTCCTACGAGCAGTACTTC.